This T cell receptor beta chain was retrieved from a study of Graves' ophthalmopathy and Graves' hyperthyroidism. Study as a whole: The collection of peripheral blood took place at initial diagnosis, before any treatment.

The CDR3 is 16 amino acids. Per the germline V gene, CDR1 is SNHLY and CDR2 is FYNNEI. Trimming removed 3 bases from V and 6 bases from J, with 17 bases in between. Hyperthyroidism was considered stable when no ophthalmopathy appeared within 18 months of follow-up. Only newly diagnosed hyperthyroidism patients aged 18 to 65, with under 2 months' duration, were enrolled. From RNA, the CDR3 regions of TCR beta chains were amplified and sequenced. HTBI primers served in a first-round RT-PCR, which a second-round multiplex PCR followed. One entry per CDR3 protein, called by TCRdb with MiXCR from the multiplex PCR reads. This sample carries under 800,000 distinct CDR3 sequences, 22% of them seen once, and the ten largest clones take approximately 7%.

V usage is TRBV2 and J usage is TRBJ2-2; TRBD1 is a possible D gene (5 bases). The sequencing sample was made of peripheral blood. This TCR was recovered from a woman under 30 with stable Graves' hyperthyroidism. Some clones in this sample may be carry-over from other donors' samples. This CDR3 is CASSDRGAEISGELFF. The CDR3 DNA sequence: TGTGCCAGCAGTGATAGGGGCGCGGAGATTTCCGGGGAGCTGTTTTTT. The full variable domain, its missing parts supplied by reference TRBV2 and TRBJ2-2, is EPEVTQTPSHQVTQMGQEVILRCVPISNHLYFYWYRQILGQKVEFLVSFYNNEISEKSEIFDDQFSVERPDGSNFTLKIRSTKLEDSAMYFCASSDRGAEISGELFFGEGSRLTVL.